One and the same sample provided the 24 T cell receptor beta chains below, sequenced in a study of cytotoxic CD8 clonotypes in ibrutinib-treated CLL. Clones were sequenced by immunoSEQ multiplex PCR, and TCRdb holds only the in-frame ones, with some missing. The table records some 350,000 clones, 60% to 80% of them present only once. The source material was PBMCs, sampled after 36 months of ibrutinib treatment. The receptors come from a human donor with chronic lymphocytic leukemia.

CDR3 DNA: TGTGCCATCAGCCTAGACAGGGGTAACGAGCAGTACTTC. Amino acids: CAISLDRGNEQYF. V gene TRBV10-3 combines with J gene TRBJ2-7; 8 nucleotides agree with TRBD1. From germline, CDR1 is ENHRY and CDR2 SYGVKD. Unmatched junction bases numbered 6, after V lost 6 bases and J lost 5 bases. The CDR3 has 13 residues.

This clone was detected only a few times. The chain links TRBV5-6 to TRBJ1-1; 7 bases map to TRBD1. Trimming took 4 bases from V and 4 from J; bases not matched to a gene: 1. The CDR3 runs 12 residues. Germline values: CDR1 SGHDT, CDR2 YYEEEE. The CDR3 spells CASSPGGTEAFF. CDR3 nucleotides: TGTGCCAGCAGCCCAGGGGGCACTGAAGCTTTCTTT.

CDR3 sequence (DNA): TGTGCCAGCAGTTACAGCGGGGGGTCTAGAACCTACGAGCAGTACTTC. As protein: CASSYSGGSRTYEQYF. This chain links TRBV6-5 with TRBJ2-7, with TRBD2 matching 9 bases. This CDR3 spans 16 amino acids. Germline trimming cut 2 bases from V and 2 bases from J; bases unmatched to any gene: 7. Per the germline V gene, CDR1 is MNHEY and CDR2 is SVGAGI.

The V gene is TRBV23-1, the J gene TRBJ2-1; D not certain. TRBV23-1 is filed as an ORF, its function uncertain. The V end lost 4 bases, the J end lost 9 bases, and 16 bases lay between the germline ends. This CDR3 has 14 amino acids. As DNA, the CDR3 is TGCGCCAGCAGTCCCCGACAAGGGTTGGGTGAGCAGTTCTTC. It codes for CASSPRQGLGEQFF.

This clone was seen a few times. The V and J genes are TRBV29-1 and TRBJ1-4, with D perhaps matching TRBD1 (6 bases). The V end was cut by 1 base, the J end by 10 bases, with 19 bases between. CDR3 length: 15 residues. Germline V gives CDR1 SQVTM, CDR2 ANQGSEA. This chain's CDR3 is CSVEGGAAGEAKLFF. CDR3 in DNA: TGCAGCGTTGAAGGCGGGGCGGCAGGGGAGGCAAAACTGTTTTTT.

There are a few counts of this clone. The chain is built from TRBV28 and TRBJ2-2, with no clear D. The V gene lost 4 bases and the J gene lost 1 base, with 4 bases spanning the gap. This CDR3 region has 13 residues. The V gene's germline CDR1 is MDHEN and CDR2 SYDVKM. This CDR3 reads CASSSGNTGELFF. The CDR3 DNA reads TGTGCCAGCAGTTCAGGGAACACCGGGGAGCTGTTTTTT.

V and J are TRBV7-2 and TRBJ2-1, with D perhaps matching TRBD1 (5 bases). Trimming shortened V by 3 bases and J by 16 bases, and 13 bases separated the two germline ends. Germline CDR1 and CDR2: SGHTA and FQGNSA. The CDR3 loop spans 11 amino acids. This chain's CDR3 is CASSLGQGHFF. The DNA for the CDR3 is TGTGCCAGCAGCTTGGGCCAGGGCCACTTCTTC.

This clone was counted only a few times. The chain couples TRBV2 to TRBJ2-7; D is unclear. Germline CDR1 SNHLY, CDR2 FYNNEI. CDR3 length: 14 residues. V was clipped by 6 bases and J by 6 bases, with 18 bases between them. CDR3 sequence reads: CASSPLETPFEQYF. The CDR3, as DNA: TGTGCCAGCAGCCCTCTCGAGACCCCATTCGAGCAGTACTTC.

This clone occurred a few times. The rearrangement uses TRBV20-1 and TRBJ1-2; the D gene is possibly TRBD1 (5 bases). Germline CDR1 reads DFQATT; CDR2 reads SNEGSKA (reference sequence). V dropped 1 base and J dropped 14 bases, with 14 bases sitting between them. There are 11 residues in the CDR3. CDR3 nucleotides: TGCAGTGCTAGAGTCGGGGCGCGGGAGACCTTC. Protein sequence: CSARVGARETF.

The V call is TRBV28, the J call TRBJ2-7; 8 bases align to TRBD2. Looked up from germline, CDR1 is MDHEN and CDR2 is SYDVKM. CDR3 size: 16 residues. V shed 5 bases, J shed 2 bases, and the junction held 11 bases outside the gene matches. CDR3 sequence (DNA): TGTGCCAGCAGTCTCGGCCCGAGGACTAGCCCCTACGAGCAGTACTTC. It codes for CASSLGPRTSPYEQYF.

J is TRBJ2-5 and V is TRBV18, with D perhaps matching TRBD2 (6 bases). Germline CDR1 is KGHSH and CDR2 is LQKENI. Trimming stripped 3 bases from V and 10 bases from J, with 15 bases between. The CDR3 has 13 residues. CDR3 loop: CASSPQGGNDQYF. The CDR3 DNA reads TGTGCCAGCTCACCTCAGGGCGGGAACGACCAGTACTTC.

The rearrangement joins TRBV4-2 to TRBJ1-2; D is uncertain. V lost 2 bases and J 7 bases, leaving 14 bases between the germline ends. The CDR3 is made up of 14 amino acids. Germline V gene lookup returns CDR1 LGHNA and CDR2 YNFKEQ. Here the CDR3 DNA reads TGTGCCAGCAGCCAATCTCCAAGGGAAGTTGGCTACACCTTC. Amino acid sequence: CASSQSPREVGYTF.

J is TRBJ2-7 and V is TRBV10-1, with 10 bases matching TRBD2. Germline V CDR1 and CDR2: WNHNN, SYGVQD (reference sequence). This CDR3 region has 14 residues. V trimming: 6 bases; J trimming: 0 bases; junction bases outside the gene matches: 2. The CDR3 here is CASSPSGSSYEQYF. Written as DNA, the CDR3 is TGCGCCAGCAGCCCTAGCGGGAGCTCCTACGAGCAGTACTTC.

This clone was observed a handful of times. At one end, the junction sequence differs from germline, possibly due to a read error. This sequence joins TRBV7-2 and TRBJ2-7, with TRBD1 matching 8 bases. The CDR3 runs to 14 residues. CDR1 is SGHTA, CDR2 FQGNSA, per germline. In nucleotides, the CDR3 is TGTGCCAGCACCTTACGGACAGGGAACTACGAGCAGTACTTC. Translation gives CASTLRTGNYEQYF.

The chain recombines TRBV4-3 with TRBJ2-1; 8 positions agree with TRBD2. Unmatched junction bases numbered 5, after V lost 2 bases and J lost 5 bases. This CDR3 spans 15 amino acids. The V gene's germline CDR1 is LGHNA and CDR2 YSLEER. CDR3 sequence reads: CASSQRGGKNNEQFF. The DNA for the CDR3 is TGCGCCAGCAGCCAACGGGGGGGAAAGAACAATGAGCAGTTCTTC.

The chain carries TRBV18 and TRBJ1-3; 11 bases are a match to TRBD1. The CDR3 totals 20 residues. The ends lost 4 bases at V and 3 bases at J; junction bases unmatched: 17. Germline V CDR1 and CDR2: KGHSH, LQKENI. The DNA for the CDR3 is TGTGCCAGCTCACAGATGACTACCATCGGGACAGGGGGTTATGGAAACACCATATATTTT. Translation: CASSQMTTIGTGGYGNTIYF.

This clone was seen only once. The chain has TRBV29-1 and TRBJ2-3; 10 bases map to TRBD2. This CDR3 comprises 17 residues. CDR1 is SQVTM, CDR2 ANQGSEA, per germline. Trimming at V came to 6 bases and at J to 0 bases, leaving 12 bases not matched to a gene. The CDR3 DNA follows: TGCAGCGTGCCAACGTGGACTAGCGGACTTAGCACAGATACGCAGTATTTT. It encodes CSVPTWTSGLSTDTQYF.

The genes are TRBV29-1 and TRBJ2-7; D is perhaps TRBD1 (6 bases). The CDR3 totals 13 residues. Trimming stripped 7 bases from V and 3 bases from J, with 16 bases between. The germline CDR1 and CDR2 sequences are SQVTM and ANQGSEA. The CDR3 DNA sequence: TGCAGCGGATCCAGGGGAGAGAACTACGAGCAGTACTTC. The encoded protein is CSGSRGENYEQYF.

This clone was observed once. J is TRBJ2-2 and V is TRBV11-3, with TRBD2 matching 9 bases. The CDR3 runs 18 residues. The germline gives CDR1 SGHNT, CDR2 YENEEA. The junction had 6 bases not matched to a gene; V was cut back by 1 base and J by 0 bases. This CDR3 is CASSLGIAGATNTGELFF. The CDR3 DNA is TGTGCCAGCAGCTTAGGGATAGCGGGAGCGACGAACACCGGGGAGCTGTTTTTT.

This sequence joins TRBV6-6 and TRBJ1-1; perhaps TRBD1 as D (5 bases). CDR3 size: 11 residues. Trimming removed 8 bases from V and 7 bases from J, with 11 bases in between. Germline V gene sequence: CDR1 MNHNY, CDR2 SVGAGI (reference sequence). CDR3 amino acids: CASGEGNEAFF. DNA for the CDR3: TGTGCCAGCGGTGAGGGGAATGAAGCTTTCTTT.

This clone has more than one count but fewer than ten. V and J are TRBV18 and TRBJ1-5; possible D gene TRBD1, 5 bases. V was trimmed by 4 bases and J by 5 bases, leaving 9 bases between them. The CDR3 is 13 amino acids. Germline assignment: CDR1 KGHSH and CDR2 LQKENI. The CDR3 sequence is CASSQGPDQPQHF. CDR3 coding DNA: TGTGCCAGCTCACAGGGACCTGATCAGCCCCAGCATTTT.

The chain combines TRBV6-6 with TRBJ2-5; D is unresolved. The CDR3 extends over 12 amino acids. The V gene's germline CDR1 is MNHNY and CDR2 SVGAGI (reference sequence). The germline V and J ends were trimmed by 2 bases and 5 bases, with 6 bases remaining between them. The CDR3 spells CASSYVGETQYF. The DNA of the CDR3 is TGTGCCAGCAGTTACGTGGGTGAGACCCAGTACTTC.

The genes are TRBV9 and TRBJ1-2; D is uncertain. The V gene's germline CDR1 is SGDLS and CDR2 YYNGEE. CDR3 length: 17 amino acids. Trimming removed 4 bases from V and 7 bases from J, with 26 bases in between. CDR3 loop: CASSPLGRATNFIGYTF. In DNA form, the CDR3 reads TGTGCCAGCAGCCCTCTCGGGCGGGCTACTAATTTTATTGGCTACACCTTC.

The chain has TRBV6-5 and TRBJ1-6; unclear D gene. Per the germline V gene, CDR1 is MNHEY and CDR2 is SVGAGI. CDR3 length: 12 amino acids. V lost 3 bases and J lost 15, with 12 bases in between. DNA for the CDR3: TGTGCCAGCAGTTATGGGCTTAGTGGCCTCCACTTT. It yields the protein CASSYGLSGLHF.